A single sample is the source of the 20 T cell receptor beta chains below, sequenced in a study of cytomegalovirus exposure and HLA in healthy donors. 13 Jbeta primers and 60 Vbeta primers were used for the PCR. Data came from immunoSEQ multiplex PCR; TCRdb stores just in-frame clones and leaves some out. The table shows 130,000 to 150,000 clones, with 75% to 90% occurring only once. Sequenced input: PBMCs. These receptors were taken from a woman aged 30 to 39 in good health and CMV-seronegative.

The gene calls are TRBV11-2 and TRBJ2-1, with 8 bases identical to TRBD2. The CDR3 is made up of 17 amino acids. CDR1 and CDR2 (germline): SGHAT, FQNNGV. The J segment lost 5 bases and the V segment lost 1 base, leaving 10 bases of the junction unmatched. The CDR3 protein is CASSLVASGSFHNEQFF. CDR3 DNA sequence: TGTGCCAGCAGCTTAGTTGCGAGCGGGAGTTTCCACAATGAGCAGTTCTTC.

CDR3 sequence (DNA): TGTGCCATCAGTGATATACAGGGGATCTCCTACGAGCAGTACTTC. This codes for CAISDIQGISYEQYF. The V and J genes are TRBV10-3 and TRBJ2-7; 7 bases map to TRBD1. CDR3 length: 15 amino acids. From germline, CDR1 is ENHRY and CDR2 SYGVKD. The V and J ends lost 3 bases and 0 bases, in that order; junction bases with no gene match: 5.

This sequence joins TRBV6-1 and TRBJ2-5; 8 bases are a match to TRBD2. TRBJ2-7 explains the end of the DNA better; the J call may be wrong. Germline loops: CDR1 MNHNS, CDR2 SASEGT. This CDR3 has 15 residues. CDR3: CASSERTSTIYEQYF. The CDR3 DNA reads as TGTGCCAGCAGTGAACGGACTAGCACAATCTACGAGCAGTACTTC.

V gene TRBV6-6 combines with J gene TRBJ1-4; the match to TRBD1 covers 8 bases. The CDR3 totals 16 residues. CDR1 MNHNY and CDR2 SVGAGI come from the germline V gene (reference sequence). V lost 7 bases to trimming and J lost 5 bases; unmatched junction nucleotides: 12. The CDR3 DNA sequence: TGTGCCAGCACCCCCTCGACAGGGGCCTCCAATGAAAAACTGTTTTTT. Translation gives CASTPSTGASNEKLFF.

The CDR3 nucleotides read TGTGCCAGCAGCCCCCGACAGAACTCGAACTATGGCTACACCTTC. Its translation is CASSPRQNSNYGYTF. The chain is built from TRBV9 and TRBJ1-2, with D possibly TRBD1 on 5 matching bases. The germline V and J ends were trimmed by 4 bases and 2 bases, with 15 bases remaining between them. The V gene's germline CDR1 is SGDLS and CDR2 YYNGEE. The CDR3 covers 15 residues.

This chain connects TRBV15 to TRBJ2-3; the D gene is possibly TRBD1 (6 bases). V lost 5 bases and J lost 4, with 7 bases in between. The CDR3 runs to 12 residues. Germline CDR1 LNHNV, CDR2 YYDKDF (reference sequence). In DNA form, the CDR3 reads TGTGCCACCAGCGGGGGCTCAGATACGCAGTATTTT. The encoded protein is CATSGGSDTQYF. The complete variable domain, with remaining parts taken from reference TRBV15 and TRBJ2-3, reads DAMVIQNPRYQVTQFGKPVTLSCSQTLNHNVMYWYQQKSSQAPKLLFHYYDKDFNNEADTPDNFQSRRPNTSFCFLDIRSPGLGDTAMYLCATSGGSDTQYFGPGTRLTVL.

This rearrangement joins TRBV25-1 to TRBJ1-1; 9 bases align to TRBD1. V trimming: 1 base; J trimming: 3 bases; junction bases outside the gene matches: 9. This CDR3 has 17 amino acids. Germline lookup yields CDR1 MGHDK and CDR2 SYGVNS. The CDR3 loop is CASSESGQGRRDTEAFF. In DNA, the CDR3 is TGTGCCAGCAGTGAATCAGGACAGGGGAGGCGAGACACTGAAGCTTTCTTT.

The CDR3 region is CASSLGSLSTEAFF. The CDR3 DNA is TGTGCCAGCAGCTTAGGGTCTCTCAGCACTGAAGCTTTCTTT. The chain links TRBV11-2 to TRBJ1-1, with D uncertain. The CDR3 is 14 residues long. Looked up from germline, CDR1 is SGHAT and CDR2 is FQNNGV. V lost 1 base to trimming and J lost 4 bases, with 10 bases between them. Supplemented by reference TRBV11-2 and TRBJ1-1, the full variable domain reads EAGVAQSPRYKIIEKRQSVAFWCNPISGHATLYWYQQILGQGPKLLIQFQNNGVVDDSQLPKDRFSAERLKGVDSTLKIQPAKLEDSAVYLCASSLGSLSTEAFFGQGTRLTVV.

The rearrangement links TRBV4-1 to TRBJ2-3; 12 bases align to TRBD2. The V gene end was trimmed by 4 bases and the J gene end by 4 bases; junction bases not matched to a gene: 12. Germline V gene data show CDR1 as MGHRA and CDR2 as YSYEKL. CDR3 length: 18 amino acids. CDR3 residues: CASSPGPTSGSSADTQYF. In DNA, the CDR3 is TGCGCCAGCAGCCCTGGACCGACTAGCGGGAGTAGCGCAGATACGCAGTATTTT.

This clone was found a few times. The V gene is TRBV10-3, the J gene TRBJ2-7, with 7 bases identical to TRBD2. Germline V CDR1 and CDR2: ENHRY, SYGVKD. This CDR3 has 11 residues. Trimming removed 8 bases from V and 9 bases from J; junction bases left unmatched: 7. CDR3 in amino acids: CAIGGLEGQYF. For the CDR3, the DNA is TGTGCCATCGGCGGACTAGAGGGGCAGTACTTC.

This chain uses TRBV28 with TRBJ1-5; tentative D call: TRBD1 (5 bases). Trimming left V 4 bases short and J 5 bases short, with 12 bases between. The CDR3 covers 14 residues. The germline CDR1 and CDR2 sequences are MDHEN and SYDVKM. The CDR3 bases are TGTGCCAGCAGTTCAGGGAGGAGGGATCAGCCCCAGCATTTT. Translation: CASSSGRRDQPQHF.

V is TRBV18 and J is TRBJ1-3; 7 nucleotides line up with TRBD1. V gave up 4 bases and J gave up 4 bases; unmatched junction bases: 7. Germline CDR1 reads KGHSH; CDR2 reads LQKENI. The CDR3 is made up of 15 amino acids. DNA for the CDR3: TGTGCCAGCTCACTAAGACAGGGCTCCGGAAACACCATATATTTT. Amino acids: CASSLRQGSGNTIYF.

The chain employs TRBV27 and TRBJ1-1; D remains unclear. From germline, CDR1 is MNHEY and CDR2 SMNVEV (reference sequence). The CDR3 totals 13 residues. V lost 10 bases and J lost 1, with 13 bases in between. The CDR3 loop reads CATQPISNTEAFF. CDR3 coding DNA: TGTGCCACACAACCGATCTCGAACACTGAAGCTTTCTTT.

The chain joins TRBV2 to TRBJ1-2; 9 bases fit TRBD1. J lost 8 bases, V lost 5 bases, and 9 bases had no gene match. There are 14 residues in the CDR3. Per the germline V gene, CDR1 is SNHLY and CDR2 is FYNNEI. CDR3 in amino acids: CASSQTQGAGGYTF. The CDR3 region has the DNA TGTGCCAGCAGTCAAACACAGGGGGCTGGCGGCTACACCTTC. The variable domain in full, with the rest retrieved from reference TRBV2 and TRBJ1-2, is EPEVTQTPSHQVTQMGQEVILRCVPISNHLYFYWYRQILGQKVEFLVSFYNNEISEKSEIFDDQFSVERPDGSNFTLKIRSTKLEDSAMYFCASSQTQGAGGYTFGSGTRLTVV.

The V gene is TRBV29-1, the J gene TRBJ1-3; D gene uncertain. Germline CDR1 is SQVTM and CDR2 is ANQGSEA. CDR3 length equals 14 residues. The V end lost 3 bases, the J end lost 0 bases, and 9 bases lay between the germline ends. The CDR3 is CSVELGTSGNTIYF. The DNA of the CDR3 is TGCAGCGTTGAGCTGGGCACCTCTGGAAACACCATATATTTT.

CDR3 sequence: CASSQERGGYEQYF. CDR3 bases: TGCGCCAGCAGCCAAGAGCGGGGCGGCTACGAGCAGTACTTC. The gene calls are TRBV4-3 and TRBJ2-5, with TRBD2 as a possible D gene (6 bases). The better agreement between TRBJ2-7 and the DNA end casts doubt on the J call. Germline V lookup: CDR1 LGHNA, CDR2 YSLEER. This CDR3 is 14 amino acids long.

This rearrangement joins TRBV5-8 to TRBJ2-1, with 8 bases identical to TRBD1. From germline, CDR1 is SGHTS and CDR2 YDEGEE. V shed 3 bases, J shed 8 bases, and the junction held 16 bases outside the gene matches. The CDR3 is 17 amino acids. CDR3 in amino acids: CASSSNRGETLRDEQFF. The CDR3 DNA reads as TGTGCCAGCAGCTCAAACAGGGGGGAAACGTTACGTGATGAGCAGTTCTTC.

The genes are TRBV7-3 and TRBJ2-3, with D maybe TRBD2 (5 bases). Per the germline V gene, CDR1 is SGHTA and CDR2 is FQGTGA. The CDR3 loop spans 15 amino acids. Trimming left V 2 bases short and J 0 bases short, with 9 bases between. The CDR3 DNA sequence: TGTGCCAGCAGCTTACGGGGTCCTAGCACAGATACGCAGTATTTT. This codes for CASSLRGPSTDTQYF.

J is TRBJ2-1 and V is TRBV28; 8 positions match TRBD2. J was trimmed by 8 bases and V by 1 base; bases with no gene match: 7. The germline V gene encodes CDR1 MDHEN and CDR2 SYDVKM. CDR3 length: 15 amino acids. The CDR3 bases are TGTGCCAGCAGTTTATCGCGCGGGAGGACGGATGAGCAGTTCTTC. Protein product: CASSLSRGRTDEQFF. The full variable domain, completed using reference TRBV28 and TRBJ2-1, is DVKVTQSSRYLVKRTGEKVFLECVQDMDHENMFWYRQDPGLGLRLIYFSYDVKMKEKGDIPEGYSVSREKKERFSLILESASTNQTSMYLCASSLSRGRTDEQFFGPGTRLTVL.

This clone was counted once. CDR3 sequence reads: CASSRQGFFHNEQFF. For the CDR3, the DNA is TGTGCCAGCAGTCGACAGGGATTTTTTCACAATGAGCAGTTCTTC. The gene calls are TRBV6-5 and TRBJ2-1; 7 bases match TRBD1. This CDR3 has 15 amino acids. Germline values: CDR1 MNHEY, CDR2 SVGAGI. The V and J ends lost 5 bases and 5 bases, in that order; junction bases with no gene match: 9.